This T cell receptor beta chain was observed in a study of T cell responses to AZD1222 COVID-19 vaccine. A few counts support this clone. What it binds is not known. Sequencing used immunoSEQ multiplex PCR; TCRdb keeps in-frame clones, though not all of them. The table lists roughly 80,000 clones, approximately 90% of them singletons, with 9.5% to 13% in the top ten. Findings and limits, study-wide: Nearly half of spike-specific TCRs reportedly go after variant regions that carry no mutations. Clonal diversity was possibly underestimated; the donors were predominantly white British and more often female. Among those given AZD1222, only six were seropositive at baseline. Without day 14 samples, only post-peak T cell repertoires were studied.

CDR1 is SGHAT and CDR2 is FQNNGV in the germline V gene. The CDR3 is 9 amino acids. This clonotype was sampled from an adult who received the AZD1222 COVID-19 vaccine. The sequences come from peripheral blood, collected 28 days after the second AZD1222 dose. The rearrangement uses TRBV11-2 and TRBJ2-7, with no clear D. CDR3 sequence: CANQVWQYF. The CDR3, as DNA: TGTGCTAACCAAGTTTGGCAGTACTTC.